The subject of this entry is one T cell receptor (beta chain). As yet, its antigen is unknown. The data originate from a study of shared clonotypes between healthy human individuals. V was pared by 0 bases and J by 3 bases, with 4 bases between. The CDR3 runs to 12 residues. The germline V gene has CDR1 SGHNT and CDR2 YYREEE (reference sequence). Broader study findings: The study found roughly 5% of naive CD4 clonotypes shared across several donors.

TCRdb's copy holds only in-frame clones and misses some; the assay was immunoSEQ multiplex PCR. There are some 980,000 clones in the sample; over 60% occur only once, and roughly 1.5% lies in the top ten. This TCR derives from a man younger than 35 in good health. The sequencing input was memory CD4+ T cells sorted from blood. Stated subset: CD45RA-negative fraction. The chain couples TRBV5-4 to TRBJ2-7; D call uncertain. The CDR3 loop reads CASSLDVYEQYF. The DNA for the CDR3 is TGTGCCAGCAGCTTGGATGTCTACGAGCAGTACTTC.